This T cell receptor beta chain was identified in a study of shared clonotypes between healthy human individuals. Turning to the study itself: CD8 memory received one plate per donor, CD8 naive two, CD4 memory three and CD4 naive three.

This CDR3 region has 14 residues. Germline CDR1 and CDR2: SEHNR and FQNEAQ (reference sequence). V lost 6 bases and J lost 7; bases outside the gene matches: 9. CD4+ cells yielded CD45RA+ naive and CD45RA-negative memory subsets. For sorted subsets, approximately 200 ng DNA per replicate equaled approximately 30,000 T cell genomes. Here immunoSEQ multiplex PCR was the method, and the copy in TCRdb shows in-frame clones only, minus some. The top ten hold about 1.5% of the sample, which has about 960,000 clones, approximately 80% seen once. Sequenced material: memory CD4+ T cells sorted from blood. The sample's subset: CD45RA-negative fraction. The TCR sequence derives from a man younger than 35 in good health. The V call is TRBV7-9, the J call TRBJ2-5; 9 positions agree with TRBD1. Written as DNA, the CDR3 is TGTGCCAGCAGGACCGGGGACAGGGACGGGACCCAGTACTTC. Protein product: CASRTGDRDGTQYF.